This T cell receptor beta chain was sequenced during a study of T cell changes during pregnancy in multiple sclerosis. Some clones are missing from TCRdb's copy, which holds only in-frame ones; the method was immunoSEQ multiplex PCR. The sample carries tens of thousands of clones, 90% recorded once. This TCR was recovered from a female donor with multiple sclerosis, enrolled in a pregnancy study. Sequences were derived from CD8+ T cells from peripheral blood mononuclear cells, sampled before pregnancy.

CDR3 in amino acids: CASSLEAGSTDTQYF. The CDR3 nucleotides are TGTGCCAGCAGCCTAGAAGCGGGGAGCACAGATACGCAGTATTTT. The chain links TRBV9 to TRBJ2-3, with TRBD2 matching over 7 bases. With 4 bases clipped from V and 0 bases from J, the junction kept 5 bases outside the gene matches. CDR3 length equals 15 residues. Germline V CDR1 and CDR2: SGDLS, YYNGEE.